This T cell receptor (beta chain) is drawn from a study of blood T cells in healthy people across ages. Germline V gives CDR1 MNHEY, CDR2 SMNVEV (reference sequence). The CDR3 totals 13 residues. Trimming stripped 6 bases from V and 3 bases from J, with 8 bases between. The authors ran a second PCR of 7 to 11 cycles using a sample-barcoded 5' primer and a J-beta primer mix. Tagging of each cDNA molecule was performed by a template-switch adaptor with 12 random nucleotides. One entry per CDR3 protein results from TCRdb running MiXCR on the 5' RACE reads. The sample holds roughly 830,000 distinct CDR3 sequences, about 62% seen once. Notes on this clonotype: Antigen: not known.

General study results and limits: Both higher diversity and more naive CD4+ cells marked long-lived donors when set against aged donors. What prevented conclusive comparison of naive and antigen-experienced cells was that PBMCs were unsorted.

Each individual donor underwent a draw of about 9.1 milliliters of peripheral blood. This receptor was identified in a man aged 25-45 years in good health. Sample: blood. The chain joins TRBV27 to TRBJ1-4, with D unclear. For the CDR3, the DNA is TGTGCCAGCAGCCACCGGTCTAATGAAAAACTGTTTTTT. As protein: CASSHRSNEKLFF.